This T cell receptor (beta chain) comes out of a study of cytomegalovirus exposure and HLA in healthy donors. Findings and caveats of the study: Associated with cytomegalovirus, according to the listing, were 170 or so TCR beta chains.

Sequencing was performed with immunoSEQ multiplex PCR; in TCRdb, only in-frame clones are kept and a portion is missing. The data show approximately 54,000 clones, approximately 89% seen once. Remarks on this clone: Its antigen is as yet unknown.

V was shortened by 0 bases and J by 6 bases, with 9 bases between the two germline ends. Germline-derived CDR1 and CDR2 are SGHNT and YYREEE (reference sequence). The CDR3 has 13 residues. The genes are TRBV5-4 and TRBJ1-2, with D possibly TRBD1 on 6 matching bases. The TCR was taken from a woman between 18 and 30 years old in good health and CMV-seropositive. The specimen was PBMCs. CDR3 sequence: CASSLVGGDGYTF. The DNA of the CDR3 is TGTGCCAGCAGCTTGGTAGGGGGTGATGGCTACACCTTC.